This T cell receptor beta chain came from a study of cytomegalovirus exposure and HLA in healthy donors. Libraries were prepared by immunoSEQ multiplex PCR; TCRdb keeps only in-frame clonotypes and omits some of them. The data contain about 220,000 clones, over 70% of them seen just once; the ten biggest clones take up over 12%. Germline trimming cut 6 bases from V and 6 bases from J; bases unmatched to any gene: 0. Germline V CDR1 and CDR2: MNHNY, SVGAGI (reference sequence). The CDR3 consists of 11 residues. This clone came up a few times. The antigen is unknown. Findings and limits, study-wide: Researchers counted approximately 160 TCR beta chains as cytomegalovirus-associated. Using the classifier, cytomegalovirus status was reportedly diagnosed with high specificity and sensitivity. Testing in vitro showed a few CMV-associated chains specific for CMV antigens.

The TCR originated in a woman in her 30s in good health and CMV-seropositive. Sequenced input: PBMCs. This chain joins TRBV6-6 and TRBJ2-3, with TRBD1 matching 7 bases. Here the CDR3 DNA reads TGTGCCAGCAGGACAGGGGATACGCAGTATTTT. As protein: CASRTGDTQYF.